Each of the 3 T cell receptor beta chains below was sequenced from the same sample in a study of blood T cell repertoires in COVID-19. This table comes from immunoSEQ multiplex PCR, and its TCRdb copy is limited to in-frame clones, with some not included. The table lists around 220,000 clones, about nine tenths of them singletons. The sequenced sample consisted of PBMCs or T cells enriched from blood (not recorded which). Every receptor here comes from a woman aged 30 to 39 with acute COVID-19.

This chain links TRBV5-1 with TRBJ2-5; 8 bases align to TRBD1. Germline V gene data show CDR1 as SGHRS and CDR2 as YFSETQ. J lost 3 bases, V lost 7 bases, and 8 bases had no gene match. The CDR3 totals 14 residues. The CDR3 loop reads CASRRGQGEETQYF. The CDR3 DNA is TGCGCCAGCCGCCGTGGACAGGGTGAAGAGACCCAGTACTTC.

This clone was observed a handful of times. CDR3 protein: CASSQDRAPNTEAFF. The CDR3 coding sequence is TGCGCCAGCAGTCAAGACAGGGCCCCGAACACTGAAGCTTTCTTT. This chain connects TRBV23-1 to TRBJ1-1; TRBD1 matches at 7 bases. TRBV23-1 is labeled an ORF, and its function is uncertain. The CDR3 spans 15 residues. V lost 2 bases, J lost 1 base, and 4 bases stayed unmatched.

The chain joins TRBV19 to TRBJ1-1, with 10 bases identical to TRBD1. From germline, CDR1 is LNHDA and CDR2 SQIVND (reference sequence). This CDR3 is built from 15 residues. Trimming took 8 bases from V and 6 from J; bases not matched to a gene: 12. The CDR3 region is CASRGGQGVNAEAFF. The CDR3 DNA reads as TGTGCCAGTCGGGGTGGACAGGGGGTCAACGCTGAAGCTTTCTTT.